One sample yielded the 16 T cell receptor beta chains listed below, sequenced in a study of blood T cell repertoires in COVID-19. Sequencing used immunoSEQ multiplex PCR; TCRdb keeps in-frame clones, though not all of them. The sample carries around 100,000 clones, roughly 89% recorded once. Specimen: peripheral blood. All receptors come from a man between 65 and 85 years old with acute or convalescent COVID-19.

The chain employs TRBV10-3 and TRBJ2-7; the match to TRBD2 covers 7 bases. The germline gives CDR1 ENHRY, CDR2 SYGVKD. J gave up 1 base and V 9 bases, and 6 bases lay outside the gene matches. CDR3 length: 13 amino acids. CDR3 nucleotides: TGTGCCATTATGGCGGGAGCTTCCTACGAGCAGTACTTC. It codes for CAIMAGASYEQYF.

The V call is TRBV7-2, the J call TRBJ2-1, with 9 bases that match TRBD2. Germline V gene data show CDR1 as SGHTA and CDR2 as FQGNSA. This CDR3 contains 12 residues. The J segment lost 15 bases and the V segment lost 2 bases, leaving 5 bases of the junction unmatched. CDR3 sequence (DNA): TGTGCCAGCAGCTTAATGCGGGAGGGCCTGTTCTTC. It encodes CASSLMREGLFF.

As DNA, the CDR3 is TGCGCCAGCAGCTTTGTCGCAACTAATGAAAAACTGTTTTTT. Residues: CASSFVATNEKLFF. The J gene is TRBJ1-4, the V gene TRBV4-1; D unresolved. V shed 5 bases and J shed 0 bases, with 7 bases lying between them. CDR3 length: 14 amino acids. Per germline, CDR1 MGHRA and CDR2 YSYEKL.

This clone was counted once. The V gene is TRBV7-9, the J gene TRBJ1-1, with D possibly matching TRBD1 (5 bases). Deletions cut 2 bases from V and 11 bases from J, with 9 bases between. Per germline, CDR1 SEHNR and CDR2 FQNEAQ (reference sequence). The CDR3 length is 11 residues. CDR3 residues: CASSLQGIAFF. The DNA for the CDR3 is TGTGCCAGCAGCTTACAGGGTATTGCTTTCTTT.

This clone showed up just once. The CDR3 sequence is CASSQDSSGGSGQYF. CDR3 DNA: TGTGCCAGCAGCCAAGATTCGAGCGGGGGCTCGGGGCAGTACTTC. V gene TRBV3-1 (or the pseudogene TRBV3-2) combines with J gene TRBJ2-7; 8 bases are shared with TRBD2. This CDR3 region has 15 residues. From germline, CDR1 is LGHDT and CDR2 YNNKEL (reference sequence). The ends lost 0 bases at V and 9 bases at J; junction bases unmatched: 10.

The chain recombines TRBV11-2 with TRBJ1-2, with TRBD1 as a possible D gene (6 bases). CDR3 size: 12 residues. V lost 2 bases to trimming and J lost 12 bases, with 13 bases between them. From germline, CDR1 is SGHAT and CDR2 FQNNGV. CDR3 nucleotides: TGTGCCAGCAGCTTATGGGGGGGGCTGGACACCTTC. Residues: CASSLWGGLDTF.

This clone was counted once. V gene TRBV18 combines with J gene TRBJ2-7; tentatively, D is TRBD1 (5 bases). V lost 0 bases and J lost 5, with 14 bases in between. The CDR3 contains 15 residues. From germline, CDR1 is KGHSH and CDR2 LQKENI. Written as DNA, the CDR3 is TGTGCCAGCTCACCACCGGCCAGGGTAAACCACGAGCAGTACTTC. Protein: CASSPPARVNHEQYF.

The V call is TRBV27, the J call TRBJ1-5; D ambiguous. This CDR3 comprises 13 residues. V was pared by 2 bases and J by 3 bases, with 5 bases between. Looked up from germline, CDR1 is MNHEY and CDR2 is SMNVEV (reference sequence). CDR3 sequence reads: CASSLRVNQPQHF. DNA of the CDR3: TGTGCCAGCAGTTTACGGGTCAATCAGCCCCAGCATTTT.

The J gene is TRBJ2-1, the V gene TRBV12-3 or TRBV12-4, with D uncertain. Trimming stripped 3 bases from V and 8 bases from J, with 5 bases between. The CDR3 runs 11 residues. The CDR3, as DNA: TGTGCCAGCAGTTTTATAGATGAGCAGTTCTTC. Protein: CASSFIDEQFF.

The chain carries TRBV12-3 or TRBV12-4 and TRBJ1-6; D is undetermined. The ends were cut back, 3 bases at V and 8 bases at J, with 8 bases in the middle. This CDR3 has 13 amino acids. CDR3: CASSLTRYSPLHF. The CDR3 region has the DNA TGTGCCAGCAGTTTGACTCGTTATTCACCCCTCCACTTT.

V and J are TRBV21-1 and TRBJ1-5; the table's D call, TRBD1, was not checked against the DNA. TRBV21-1 is a pseudogene locus. CDR3 length: 19 amino acids. The CDR3 bases are TGTGCCAGCAGCAAAGGGGATCTTCCGGGACAGGAAAGCAATCAGCCCCAGCATTTT. Its protein product is CASSKGDLPGQESNQPQHF.

The CDR3 here is CASSPPSGDQRAFF. The CDR3 DNA follows: TGTGCCAGCTCACCTCCTTCAGGGGACCAGAGAGCTTTCTTT. The V call is TRBV18, the J call TRBJ1-1, with a possible D match to TRBD1 (6 bases). Germline assignment: CDR1 KGHSH and CDR2 LQKENI. This CDR3 is built from 14 residues. V gave up 3 bases and J gave up 10 bases, with 18 bases separating them.

The rearrangement joins TRBV19 to TRBJ1-1; no clear D. This CDR3 comprises 14 residues. The V gene lost 9 bases and the J gene lost 0 bases, with 14 bases spanning the gap. Germline loops: CDR1 LNHDA, CDR2 SQIVND (reference sequence). CDR3 in DNA: TGTGCCAGCAGCGGAATGGGGATGAACACTGAAGCTTTCTTT. Translated: CASSGMGMNTEAFF.

The chain is built from TRBV11-1 and TRBJ2-7; TRBD2 matches 7 bases. CDR3 size: 14 residues. V trimming: 1 base; J trimming: 2 bases; junction bases outside the gene matches: 2. Germline values: CDR1 SGHAT, CDR2 FQDESV (reference sequence). CDR3 nucleotide sequence: TGTGCCAGCAGCTTAGGAGGGAGGGCCTACGAGCAGTACTTC. The encoded protein is CASSLGGRAYEQYF.

The gene calls are TRBV7-9 and TRBJ2-3; unclear D gene. The ends were cut back, 2 bases at V and 6 bases at J, with 9 bases in the middle. The CDR3 contains 13 residues. CDR1 and CDR2 (germline): SEHNR, FQNEAQ (reference sequence). CDR3 amino acids: CASSLIPQDTQYF. The CDR3 region has the DNA TGTGCCAGCAGCTTAATCCCGCAGGATACGCAGTATTTT.

The J gene is TRBJ2-1, the V gene TRBV6-5; D perhaps matches TRBD1 (5 bases). Deletions cut 6 bases from V and 0 bases from J, with 12 bases between. Germline lookup yields CDR1 MNHEY and CDR2 SVGAGI. This CDR3 has 15 amino acids. CDR3 bases: TGTGCCAGCAGCCCAGGGAACCCCTCCTACAATGAGCAGTTCTTC. It codes for CASSPGNPSYNEQFF.